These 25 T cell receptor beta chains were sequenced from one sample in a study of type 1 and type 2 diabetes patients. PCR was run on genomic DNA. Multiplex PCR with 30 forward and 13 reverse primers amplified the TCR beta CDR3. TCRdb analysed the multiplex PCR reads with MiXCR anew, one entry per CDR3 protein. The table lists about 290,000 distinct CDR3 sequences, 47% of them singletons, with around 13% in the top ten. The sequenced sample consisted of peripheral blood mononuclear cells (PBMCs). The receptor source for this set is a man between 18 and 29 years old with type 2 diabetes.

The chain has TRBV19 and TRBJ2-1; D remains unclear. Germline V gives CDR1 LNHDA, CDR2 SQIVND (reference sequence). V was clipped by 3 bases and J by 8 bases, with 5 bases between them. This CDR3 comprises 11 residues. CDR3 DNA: TGTGCCAGTAGTATTTTCCATGAGCAGTTCTTC. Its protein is CASSIFHEQFF.

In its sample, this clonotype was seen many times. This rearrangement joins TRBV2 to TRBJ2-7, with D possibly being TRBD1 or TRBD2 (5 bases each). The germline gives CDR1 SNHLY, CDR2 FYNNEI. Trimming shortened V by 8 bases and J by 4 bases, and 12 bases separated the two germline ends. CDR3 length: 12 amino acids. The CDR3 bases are TGTGCCAGCGACAGCGGTGTTTACGAGCAGTACTTC. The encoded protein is CASDSGVYEQYF. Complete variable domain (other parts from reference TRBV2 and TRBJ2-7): EPEVTQTPSHQVTQMGQEVILRCVPISNHLYFYWYRQILGQKVEFLVSFYNNEISEKSEIFDDQFSVERPDGSNFTLKIRSTKLEDSAMYFCASDSGVYEQYFGPGTRLTVT.

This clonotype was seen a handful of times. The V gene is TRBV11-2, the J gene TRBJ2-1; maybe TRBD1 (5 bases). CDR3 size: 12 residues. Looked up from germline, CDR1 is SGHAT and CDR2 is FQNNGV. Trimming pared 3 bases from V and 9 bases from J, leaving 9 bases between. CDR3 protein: CASSFAGREQFF. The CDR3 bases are TGTGCCAGCAGCTTTGCAGGGCGTGAGCAGTTCTTC. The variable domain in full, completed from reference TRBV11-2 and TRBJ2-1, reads EAGVAQSPRYKIIEKRQSVAFWCNPISGHATLYWYQQILGQGPKLLIQFQNNGVVDDSQLPKDRFSAERLKGVDSTLKIQPAKLEDSAVYLCASSFAGREQFFGPGTRLTVL.

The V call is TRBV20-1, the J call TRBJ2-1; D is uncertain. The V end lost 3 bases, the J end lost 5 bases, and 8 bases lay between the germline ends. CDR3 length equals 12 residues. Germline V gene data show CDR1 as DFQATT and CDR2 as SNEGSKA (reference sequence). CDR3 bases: TGCAGTGCTAGTAGAGGTGACAATGAGCAGTTCTTC. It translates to CSASRGDNEQFF.

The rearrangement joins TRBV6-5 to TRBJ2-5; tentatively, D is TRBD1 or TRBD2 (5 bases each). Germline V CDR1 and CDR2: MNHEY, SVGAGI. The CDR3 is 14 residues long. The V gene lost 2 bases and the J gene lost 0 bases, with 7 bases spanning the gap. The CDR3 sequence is CASSYVGDQETQYF. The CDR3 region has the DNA TGTGCCAGCAGTTACGTGGGGGACCAAGAGACCCAGTACTTC.

This CDR3 is CASANTEAFF. Here the CDR3 DNA reads TGTGCCAGCGCGAACACTGAAGCTTTCTTT. The V gene is TRBV28, the J gene TRBJ1-1, with no clear D. The CDR3 contains 10 residues. V shed 8 bases and J shed 1 base, with 2 bases lying between them. The germline V gene has CDR1 MDHEN and CDR2 SYDVKM.

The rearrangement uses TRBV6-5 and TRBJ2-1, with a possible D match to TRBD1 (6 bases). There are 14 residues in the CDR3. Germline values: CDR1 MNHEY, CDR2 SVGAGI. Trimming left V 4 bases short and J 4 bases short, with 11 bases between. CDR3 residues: CASSSTGQYNEQFF. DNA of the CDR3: TGTGCCAGCAGTTCGACCGGACAGTACAATGAGCAGTTCTTC.

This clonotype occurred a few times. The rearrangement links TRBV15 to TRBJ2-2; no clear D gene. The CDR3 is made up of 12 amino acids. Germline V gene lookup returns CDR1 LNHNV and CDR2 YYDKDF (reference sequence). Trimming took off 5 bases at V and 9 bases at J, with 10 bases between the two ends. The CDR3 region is CATSGVVRELFF. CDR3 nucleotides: TGTGCCACCAGCGGGGTCGTAAGGGAGCTGTTTTTT.

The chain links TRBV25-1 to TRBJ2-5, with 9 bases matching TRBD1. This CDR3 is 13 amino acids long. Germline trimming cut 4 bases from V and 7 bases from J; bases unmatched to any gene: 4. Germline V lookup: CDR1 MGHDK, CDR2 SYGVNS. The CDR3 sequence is CASSGDRGSTQYF. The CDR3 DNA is TGTGCCAGCAGTGGAGACAGGGGGTCGACCCAGTACTTC. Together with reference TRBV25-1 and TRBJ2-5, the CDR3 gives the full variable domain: EADIYQTPRYLVIGTGKKITLECSQTMGHDKMYWYQQDPGMELHLIHYSYGVNSTEKGDLSSESTVSRIRTEHFPLTLESARPSHTSQYLCASSGDRGSTQYFGPGTRLLVL.

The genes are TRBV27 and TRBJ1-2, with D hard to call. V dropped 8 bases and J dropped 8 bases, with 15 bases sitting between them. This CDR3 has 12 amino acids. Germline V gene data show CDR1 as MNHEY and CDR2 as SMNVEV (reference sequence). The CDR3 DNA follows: TGTGCCAGCGGGGTCCCCCGTTGGGGCTACACCTTC. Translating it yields CASGVPRWGYTF.

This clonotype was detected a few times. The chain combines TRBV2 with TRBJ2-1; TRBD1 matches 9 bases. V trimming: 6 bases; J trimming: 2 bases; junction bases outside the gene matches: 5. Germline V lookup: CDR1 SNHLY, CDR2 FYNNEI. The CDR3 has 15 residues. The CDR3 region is CASRTDRGTYNEQFF. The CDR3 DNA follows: TGTGCCAGCAGGACGGACAGGGGAACCTACAATGAGCAGTTCTTC. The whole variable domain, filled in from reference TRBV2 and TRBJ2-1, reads EPEVTQTPSHQVTQMGQEVILRCVPISNHLYFYWYRQILGQKVEFLVSFYNNEISEKSEIFDDQFSVERPDGSNFTLKIRSTKLEDSAMYFCASRTDRGTYNEQFFGPGTRLTVL.

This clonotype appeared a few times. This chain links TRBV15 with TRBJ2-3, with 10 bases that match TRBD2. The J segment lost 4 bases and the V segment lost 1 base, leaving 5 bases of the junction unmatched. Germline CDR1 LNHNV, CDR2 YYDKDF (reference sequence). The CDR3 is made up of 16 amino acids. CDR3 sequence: CATSRAPAGGPDTQYF. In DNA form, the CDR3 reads TGTGCCACCAGCAGAGCCCCAGCGGGAGGGCCAGATACGCAGTATTTT.

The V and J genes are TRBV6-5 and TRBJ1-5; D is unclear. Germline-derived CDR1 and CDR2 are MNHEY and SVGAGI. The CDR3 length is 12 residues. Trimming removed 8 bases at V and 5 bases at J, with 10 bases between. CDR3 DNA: TGTGCCAGCTGTGATAATTATCAGCCCCAGCATTTT. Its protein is CASCDNYQPQHF.

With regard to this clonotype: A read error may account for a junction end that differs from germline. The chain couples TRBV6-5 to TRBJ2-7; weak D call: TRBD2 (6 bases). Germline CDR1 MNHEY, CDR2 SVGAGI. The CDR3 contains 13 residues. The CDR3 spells CAGSAGFRDEQYF. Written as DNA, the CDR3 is TGTGCCGGCAGTGCGGGATTTCGGGACGAGCAGTACTTC.

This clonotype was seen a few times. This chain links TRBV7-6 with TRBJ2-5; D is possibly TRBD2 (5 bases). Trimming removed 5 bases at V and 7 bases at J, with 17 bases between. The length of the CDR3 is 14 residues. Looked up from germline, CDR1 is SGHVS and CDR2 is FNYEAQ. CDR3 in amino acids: CASSRHVEGLTQYF. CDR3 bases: TGTGCCAGCAGCCGACATGTTGAGGGATTGACCCAGTACTTC.

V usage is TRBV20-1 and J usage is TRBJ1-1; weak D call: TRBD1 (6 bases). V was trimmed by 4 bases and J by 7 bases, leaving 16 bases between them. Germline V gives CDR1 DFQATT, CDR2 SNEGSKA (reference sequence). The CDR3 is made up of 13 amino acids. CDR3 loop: CSAISLGHLEAFF. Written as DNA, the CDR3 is TGCAGTGCTATTTCATTGGGACATCTTGAAGCTTTCTTT.

CDR3 amino acids: CASVDIPGEQYF. The CDR3, as DNA: TGTGCCAGCGTGGACATTCCTGGCGAGCAGTACTTC. V and J are TRBV6-6 and TRBJ2-7; D perhaps matches TRBD1 (5 bases). The CDR3 contains 12 residues. Trimming took off 8 bases at V and 6 bases at J, with 14 bases between the two ends. Per germline, CDR1 MNHNY and CDR2 SVGAGI (reference sequence).

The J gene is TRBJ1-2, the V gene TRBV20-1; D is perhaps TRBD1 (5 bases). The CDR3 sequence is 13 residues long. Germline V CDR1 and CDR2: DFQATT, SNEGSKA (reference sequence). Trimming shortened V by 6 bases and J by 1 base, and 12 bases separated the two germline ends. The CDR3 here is CSALETVNYGYTF. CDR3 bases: TGCAGTGCCCTAGAGACAGTTAACTATGGCTACACCTTC.

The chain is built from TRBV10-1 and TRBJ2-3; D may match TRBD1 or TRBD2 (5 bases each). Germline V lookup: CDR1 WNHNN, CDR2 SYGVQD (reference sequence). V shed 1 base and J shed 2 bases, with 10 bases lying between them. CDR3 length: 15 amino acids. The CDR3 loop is CASSEFRGTTDTQYF. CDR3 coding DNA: TGCGCCAGCAGTGAGTTCAGAGGGACCACAGATACGCAGTATTTT.

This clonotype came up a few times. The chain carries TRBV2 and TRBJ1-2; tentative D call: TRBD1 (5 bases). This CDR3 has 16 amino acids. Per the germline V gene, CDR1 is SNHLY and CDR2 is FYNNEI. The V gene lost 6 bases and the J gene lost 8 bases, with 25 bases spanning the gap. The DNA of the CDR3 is TGTGCCAGCAGCACTCTACTGGACACTATCGAAGGGGGCTACACCTTC. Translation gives CASSTLLDTIEGGYTF.

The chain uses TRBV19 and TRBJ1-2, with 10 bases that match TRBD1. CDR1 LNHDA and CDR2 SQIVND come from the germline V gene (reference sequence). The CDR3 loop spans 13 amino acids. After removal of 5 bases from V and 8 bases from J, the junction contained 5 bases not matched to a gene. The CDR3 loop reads CASSPGTGAGYTF. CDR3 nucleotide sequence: TGTGCCAGTAGTCCCGGGACAGGGGCCGGCTACACCTTC.

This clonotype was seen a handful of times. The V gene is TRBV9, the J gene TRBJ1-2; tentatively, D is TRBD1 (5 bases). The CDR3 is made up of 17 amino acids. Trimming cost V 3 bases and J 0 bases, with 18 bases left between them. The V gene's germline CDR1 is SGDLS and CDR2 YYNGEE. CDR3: CASSATRGTDPNYGYTF. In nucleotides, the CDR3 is TGTGCCAGCAGCGCCACCAGAGGGACCGACCCTAACTATGGCTACACCTTC.

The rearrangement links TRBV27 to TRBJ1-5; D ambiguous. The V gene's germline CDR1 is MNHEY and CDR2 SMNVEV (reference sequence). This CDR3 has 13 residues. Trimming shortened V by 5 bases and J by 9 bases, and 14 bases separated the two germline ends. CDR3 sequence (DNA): TGTGCCAGCAGTGGAGGAGGGTTGGGGCCCCAGCATTTT. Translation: CASSGGGLGPQHF.

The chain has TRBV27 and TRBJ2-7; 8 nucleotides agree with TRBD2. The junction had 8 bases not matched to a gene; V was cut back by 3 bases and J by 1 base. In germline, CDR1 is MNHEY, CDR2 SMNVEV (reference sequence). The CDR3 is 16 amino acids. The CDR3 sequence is CASSLILAGASYEQYF. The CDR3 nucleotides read TGTGCCAGCAGTTTGATCCTAGCGGGTGCTTCCTACGAGCAGTACTTC.

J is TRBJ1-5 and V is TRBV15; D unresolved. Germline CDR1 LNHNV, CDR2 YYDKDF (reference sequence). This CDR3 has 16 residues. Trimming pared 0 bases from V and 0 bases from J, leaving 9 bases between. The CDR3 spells CATSRDRGYSNQPQHF. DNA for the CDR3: TGTGCCACCAGCAGAGATCGGGGTTATAGCAATCAGCCCCAGCATTTT.